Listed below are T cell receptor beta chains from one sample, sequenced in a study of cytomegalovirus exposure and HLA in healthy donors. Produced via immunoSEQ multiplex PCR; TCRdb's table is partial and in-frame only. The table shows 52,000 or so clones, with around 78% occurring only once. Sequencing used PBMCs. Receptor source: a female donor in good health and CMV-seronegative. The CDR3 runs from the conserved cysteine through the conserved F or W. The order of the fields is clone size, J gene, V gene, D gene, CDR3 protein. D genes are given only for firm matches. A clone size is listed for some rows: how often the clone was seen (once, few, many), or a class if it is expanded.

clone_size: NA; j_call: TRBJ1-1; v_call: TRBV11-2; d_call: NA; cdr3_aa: CASSLVGGTEAFF
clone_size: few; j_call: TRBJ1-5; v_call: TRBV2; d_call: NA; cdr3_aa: CASVGRETQPQHF
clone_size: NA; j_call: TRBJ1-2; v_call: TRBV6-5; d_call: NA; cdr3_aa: CAGMGALSYGYTF
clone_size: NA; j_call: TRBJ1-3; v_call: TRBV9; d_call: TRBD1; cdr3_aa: CASSPTGVSGNTIYF
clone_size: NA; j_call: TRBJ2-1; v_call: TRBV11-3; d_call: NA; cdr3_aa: CASSPGKGTGVNEQFF
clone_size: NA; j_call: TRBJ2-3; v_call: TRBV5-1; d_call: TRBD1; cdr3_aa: CASSLDRGRRVTDTQYF
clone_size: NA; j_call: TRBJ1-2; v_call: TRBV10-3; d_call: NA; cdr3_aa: CAIRFADGGYGYTF
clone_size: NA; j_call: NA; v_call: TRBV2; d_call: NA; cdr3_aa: CASSERFLLPEQYF
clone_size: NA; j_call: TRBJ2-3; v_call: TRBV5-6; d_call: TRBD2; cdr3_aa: CASSFITSGGGRDTQYF
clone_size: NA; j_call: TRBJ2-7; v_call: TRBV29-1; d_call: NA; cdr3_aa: CSVHTTSSYEQYF
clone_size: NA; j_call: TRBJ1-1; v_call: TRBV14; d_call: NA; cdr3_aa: CASSRLTGTTNTEAFF
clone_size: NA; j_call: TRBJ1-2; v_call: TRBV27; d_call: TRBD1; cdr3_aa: CASSPDRVSPQGYTF
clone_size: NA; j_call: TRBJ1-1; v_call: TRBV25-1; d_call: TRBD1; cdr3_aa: CASSEWGDRGRLYTEAFF
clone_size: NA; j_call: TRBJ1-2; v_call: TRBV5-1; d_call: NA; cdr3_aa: CASSLSQYRTNYGYTF
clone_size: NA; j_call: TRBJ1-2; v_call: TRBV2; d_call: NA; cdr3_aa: CASRLTGQTNYGYTF
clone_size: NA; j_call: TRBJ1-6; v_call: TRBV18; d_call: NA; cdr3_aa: CASSTRNSPLHF
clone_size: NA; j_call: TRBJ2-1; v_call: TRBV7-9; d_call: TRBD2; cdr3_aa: CASSPRGEGRDEQFF
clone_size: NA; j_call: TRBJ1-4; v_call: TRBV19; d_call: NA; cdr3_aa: CASSITGRAVGTNEKLFF
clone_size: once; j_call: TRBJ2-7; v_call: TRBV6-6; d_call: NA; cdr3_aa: CASSQDRHEQYF
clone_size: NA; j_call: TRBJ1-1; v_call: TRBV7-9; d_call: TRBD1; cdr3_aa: CASSLGDRVNTEAFF
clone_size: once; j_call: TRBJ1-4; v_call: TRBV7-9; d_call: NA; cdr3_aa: CAGLATNEKLFF
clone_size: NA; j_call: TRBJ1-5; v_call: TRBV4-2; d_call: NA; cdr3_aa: CASSPDGEGNQPQHF
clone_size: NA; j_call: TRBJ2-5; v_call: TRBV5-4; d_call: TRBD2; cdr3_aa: CASSLGGSSGKETQYF
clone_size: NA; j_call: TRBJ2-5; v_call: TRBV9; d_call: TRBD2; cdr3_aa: CASSSRLAARETQYF
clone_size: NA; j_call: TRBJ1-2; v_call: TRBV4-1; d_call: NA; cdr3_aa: CASSQEGTIRGYGYTF
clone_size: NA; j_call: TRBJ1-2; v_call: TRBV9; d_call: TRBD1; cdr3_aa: CASSVGAGTGNYGYTF
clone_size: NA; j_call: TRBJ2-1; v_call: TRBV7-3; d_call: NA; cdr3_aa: CASSRGGSYNEQFF
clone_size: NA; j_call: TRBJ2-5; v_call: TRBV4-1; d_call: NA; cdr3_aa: CASSQAITQYPLETQYF
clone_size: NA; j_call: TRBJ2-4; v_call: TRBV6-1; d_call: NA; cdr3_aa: CASSEAGTSIQYF
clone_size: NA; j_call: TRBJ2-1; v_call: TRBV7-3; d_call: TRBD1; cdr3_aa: CASSFPGQGSNEQFF
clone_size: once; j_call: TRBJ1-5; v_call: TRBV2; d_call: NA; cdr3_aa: CASSLQGQPQHF
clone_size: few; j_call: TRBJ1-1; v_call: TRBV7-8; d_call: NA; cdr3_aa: CASSRVSGNTEAFF
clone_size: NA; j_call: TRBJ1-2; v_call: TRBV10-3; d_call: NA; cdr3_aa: CATSGSEFIGYTF
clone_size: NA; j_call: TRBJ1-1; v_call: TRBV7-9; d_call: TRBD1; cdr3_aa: CASSSRDSGTEAFF
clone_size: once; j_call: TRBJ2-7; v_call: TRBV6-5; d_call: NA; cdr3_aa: CASSASNILAYEQYF
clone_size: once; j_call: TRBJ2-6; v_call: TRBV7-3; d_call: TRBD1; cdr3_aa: CASSVWTGGRTYGANVLTF
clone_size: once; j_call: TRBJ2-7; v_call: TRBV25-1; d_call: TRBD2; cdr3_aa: CASSDGGLVTYEQYF
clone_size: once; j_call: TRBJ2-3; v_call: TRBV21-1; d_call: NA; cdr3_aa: CASSKAGGGPDTQYF
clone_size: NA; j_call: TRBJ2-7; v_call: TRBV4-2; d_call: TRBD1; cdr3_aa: CASSLKGGQGNPEQYF
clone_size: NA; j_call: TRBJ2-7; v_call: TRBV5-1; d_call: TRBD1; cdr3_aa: CASSLGDRVYEQYF
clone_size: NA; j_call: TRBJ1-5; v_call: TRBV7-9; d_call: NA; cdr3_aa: CASSDFGPQHF
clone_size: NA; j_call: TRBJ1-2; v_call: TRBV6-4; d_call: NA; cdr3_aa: CASSEFSGSYGYTF
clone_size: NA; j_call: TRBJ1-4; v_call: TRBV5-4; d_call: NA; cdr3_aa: CASSLRQIGKLFF
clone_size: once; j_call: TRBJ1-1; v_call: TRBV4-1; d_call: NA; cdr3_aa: CASSHLQGRMNTEAFF
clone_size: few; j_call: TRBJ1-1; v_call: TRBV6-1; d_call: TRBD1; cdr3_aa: CASSADRGREAFF
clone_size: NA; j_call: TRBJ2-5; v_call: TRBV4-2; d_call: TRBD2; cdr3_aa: CASSQGGTRKTLETQYF
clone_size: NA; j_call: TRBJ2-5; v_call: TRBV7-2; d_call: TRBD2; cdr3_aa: CASSLGGTSGQETQYF
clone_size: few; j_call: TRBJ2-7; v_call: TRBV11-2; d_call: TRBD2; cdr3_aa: CASSAQLLAGTYEQYF
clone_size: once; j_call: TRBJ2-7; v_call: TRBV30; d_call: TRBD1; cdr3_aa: CAWSRTGNEQYF
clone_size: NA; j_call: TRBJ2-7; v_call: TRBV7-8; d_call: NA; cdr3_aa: CASSLRDRTYYEQYF
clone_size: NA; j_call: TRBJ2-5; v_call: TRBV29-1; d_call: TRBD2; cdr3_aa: CSVWDSGGGETQYF
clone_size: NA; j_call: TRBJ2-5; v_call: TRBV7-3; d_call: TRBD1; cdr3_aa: CASSLDREETQYF
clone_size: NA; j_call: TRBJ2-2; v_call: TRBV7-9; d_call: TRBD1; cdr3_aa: CASSLGGTGNVLFF
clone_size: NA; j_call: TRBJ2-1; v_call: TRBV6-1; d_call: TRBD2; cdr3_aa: CASRPAGGPHNEQFF